This T cell receptor (beta chain) was obtained from a study of shared clonotypes between healthy human individuals (dated by TCRdb to 2018 to 2020). Regarding the research as a whole: The cohort comprised a couple of women and a few men aged 18 to 49 years. Per donor, three plates each were used for CD4 naive and CD4 memory, two for CD8 naive, and one for CD8 memory. The study deeply sequenced blood TCR repertoires of about 5 healthy adults to estimate repertoire size and the extent of clonotype sharing between individuals. To increase sequencing depth and limit assay-specific biases, TCR repertoire library preparation and sequencing were carried out by different laboratories using diverse techniques. Per donor, leukapheresis produced somewhere between about 0.94 and 9.5 billion PBMCs. Study-level results and caveats: Rarefaction of sorted-subset datasets indicated incomplete sequencing despite the large sequencing depth. Naive subsets generally had larger estimated clonotype richness than memory subsets. Sampling was limited to blood, and TCR repertoires in tissue likely differ from TCR repertoires in blood. Because the study included only a small number of donors, the genetic and exposure-history diversity represented was limited. Sharing across a handful of donors was observed for around 5% of naive CD4, over 3% of naive CD8, 2.3% of memory CD4, and roughly 0.4% of memory CD8 clonotypes. Higher generation probabilities were observed for clonotypes shared by all four sorted-subset donors than for non-shared clonotypes. Pairwise subsampling indicated that sequencing depth was expected to affect the degree of clonotype sharing among donors.

CDR1 and CDR2 were assigned from the germline V gene as SGDLS and YYNGEE. V and J are truncated by 3 bases and 10 bases respectively, leaving an intervening sequence of 23 bases. The CDR3 contains 16 residues, cysteine and phenylalanine counted. The CDR3 DNA has 48 bases and is translated from base 1. In regard to this clone: What this receptor recognizes is not known. Per-base qualities were not stored, and no clone one base away is much larger.

CD8 naive samples were obtained by positive selection for CCR7 among CD45RO-negative cells, yielding a CD45RA+CCR7+ population from which TemRA cells were excluded. Donors were healthy HIV-negative adults with no recently reported acute infections or vaccinations. Every donor was a Caucasian adult residing in Nashville, Tennessee, USA. After blood collection by leukapheresis, PBMCs were isolated using Ficoll-Histopaque density gradient centrifugation and then cryopreserved in the vapor phase of liquid nitrogen. Analytical flow cytometry was used to check the purity and quantity of each magnetically sorted T cell population. Each sorted fraction had its genomic DNA isolated and then quantified by UV absorbance on a Nanodrop 2000c. Using the deep immunoSEQ assay, TCR CDR3 regions were amplified from genomic DNA by multiplex PCR. Genomic DNA extracted from each cell subset was distributed evenly over all wells of several immunoSEQ 96-well plates, and each plate served as one replicate. For sorted subsets, roughly 200 ng genomic DNA, equal to 30,000 to 35,000 T cell genomes, was loaded into each replicate PCR. Purified libraries were measured with a Qubit 3.0 fluorometer, size-checked on a Bioanalyzer 2100, and measured again with the KAPA Library Quantification kit. Every immunoSEQ 96-well plate was sequenced on a separate single-read 150-cycle Illumina NextSeq 550 flow cell. In the paper's pipeline: Because only junctional sequences without quality scores were contained in the immunoSEQ output, filtering matching that applied to full-length reads could not be performed. Sequences were annotated with PyIR, a Python wrapper for IgBLAST v1.9, and V/J genes and CDR3 were assigned using IMGT germline references. Reads were filtered out if the reads had weak V/J assignments (E-value above 1e-6), no CDR3, stop codons, out-of-frame junctions, or ambiguous translated residues. V3J clonotypes were defined as sequences sharing an identical inferred V gene, J gene, and CDR3 amino acid sequence. The percentage overlap between two repertoires was calculated by dividing the number of shared unique clonotypes by the size of the smaller repertoire. Repertoire richness was assessed with RTK rarefaction, the Chao1 estimator, and Recon v2.1 estimates of unobserved clonotypes. OLGA was used to compute generation probabilities for all TCRbeta clonotypes that the gDNA method yielded from a handful of donors. The table comes from immuneACCESS by way of TCRdb, which keeps in-frame sequences with V and J called. Part of the clones is missing from these tables; in studies checked, under half for an unresolved V gene and the rest for unknown reasons. D and trimming come from the DNA, and the V and J calls and clone size come from that table. Present in this sample are a few million clones, around 93% of which were seen just once. Of the sample, around 1.7% is held by the ten largest clones.

This TCR was sampled from a man aged 18 to 30 in good health. Some clones in this sample may be carry-over from other donors' samples. The material sequenced was naive CD8+ T cells from PBMCs. The cell subset or site label for this specimen denotes: CD45RA+CCR7+. The sequence joins TRBV9 to TRBJ2-1; the D gene is perhaps TRBD2, on 6 matching bases. CDR3 sequence: CASSGPAEGPVWEQFF. The DNA sequence is TGTGCCAGCAGCGGCCCGGCGGAGGGGCCAGTTTGGGAGCAGTTCTTC.